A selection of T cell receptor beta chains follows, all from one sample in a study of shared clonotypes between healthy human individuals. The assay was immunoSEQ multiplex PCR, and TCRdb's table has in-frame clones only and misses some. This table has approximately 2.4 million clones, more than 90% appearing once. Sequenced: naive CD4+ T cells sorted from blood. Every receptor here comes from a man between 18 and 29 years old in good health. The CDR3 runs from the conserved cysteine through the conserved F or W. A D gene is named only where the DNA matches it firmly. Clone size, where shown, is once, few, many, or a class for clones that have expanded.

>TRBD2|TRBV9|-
CASSVSGRADEQYF
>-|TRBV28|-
CASSPSGARRHEQYF
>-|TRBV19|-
CASNTVPPSYEQYF
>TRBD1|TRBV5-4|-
CASRADRGSYNEQFF
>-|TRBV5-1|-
CASSQQGGGNTIYF
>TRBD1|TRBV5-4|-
CASSIGQELYGYTF
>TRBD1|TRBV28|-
CASRTQGAAKNIQYF
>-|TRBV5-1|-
CASSSGQGTDTQYF
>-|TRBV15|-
CATSRDIAGTDTQYF
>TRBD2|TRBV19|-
CASINSGGAVNTQYF
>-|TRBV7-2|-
CASGQGRSYNEQFF
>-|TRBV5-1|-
CASSFQGWINSPLHF
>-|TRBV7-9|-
CASSEWTKKSNTIYF
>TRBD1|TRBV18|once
CASSEQGALADTQYF
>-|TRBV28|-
CASSPGQKSQHF
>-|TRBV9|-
CASSAYRAYNSPLHF
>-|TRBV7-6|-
CASSLAAKRTNEKLFF
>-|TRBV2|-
CASCVVGEQYF
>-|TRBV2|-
CAGRLDQAREQYF
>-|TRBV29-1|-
CSVAGYDNQPQHF
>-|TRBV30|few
CAWSEGYGYTF
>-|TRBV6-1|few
CASSGHPSGYTF
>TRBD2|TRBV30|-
CAWSPLRTRIYEQYF
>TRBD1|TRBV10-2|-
CASSGGQGVHSPLHF
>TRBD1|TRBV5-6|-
CASSLLDRDLNEQFF
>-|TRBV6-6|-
CASSPYQGNTEAFF